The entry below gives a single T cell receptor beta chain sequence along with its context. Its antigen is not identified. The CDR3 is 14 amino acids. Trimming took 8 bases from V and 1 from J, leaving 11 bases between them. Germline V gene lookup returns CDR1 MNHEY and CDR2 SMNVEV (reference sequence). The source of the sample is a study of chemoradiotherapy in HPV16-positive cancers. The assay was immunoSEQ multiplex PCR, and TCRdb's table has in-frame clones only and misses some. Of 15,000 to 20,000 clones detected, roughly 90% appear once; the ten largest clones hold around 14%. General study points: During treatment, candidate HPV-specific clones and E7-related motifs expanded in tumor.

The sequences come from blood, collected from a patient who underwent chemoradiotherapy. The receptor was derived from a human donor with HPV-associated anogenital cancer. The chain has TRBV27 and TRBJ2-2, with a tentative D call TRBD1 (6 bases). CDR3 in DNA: TGTGCCAGCCCACGGACAGTGAACACCGGGGAGCTGTTTTTT. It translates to CASPRTVNTGELFF.